This T cell receptor beta chain emerged from a study of lymphopenia after photon versus proton radiotherapy. Clones were read by immunoSEQ multiplex PCR, and TCRdb kept only the in-frame ones, dropping some. The sample records under 20,000 clones, about nine tenths being singletons. The CDR3 is 13 amino acids. The V and J ends lost 6 bases and 7 bases respectively, with 15 bases between them. The germline gives CDR1 SGHTA, CDR2 FQGNSA. A word on this clone: Its antigen is not known.

Study observations and caveats: Post-nadir TCR diversity decline inversely tracked overall survival among those who died. Relative stability marked proton patients; photon patients lost diversity and naive cells. Better survival with proton therapy was suggested as possible, not demonstrated.

V and J are TRBV7-2 and TRBJ1-2; D unclear. The source of this sequence is a man aged 60 to 69 with pancreatic cancer. The sample in question was peripheral blood, obtained from a patient treated with photon-based radiotherapy. The CDR3 bases are TGTGCCAGCAGTTCCTACACCGTAACTGGCTACACCTTC. As protein: CASSSYTVTGYTF.